Each of the 2 T cell receptor beta chains below was sequenced from the same sample in a study of T cell responses to AZD1222 COVID-19 vaccine. Libraries were prepared by immunoSEQ multiplex PCR; TCRdb keeps only in-frame clonotypes and omits some of them. The sample lists around 130,000 clones; roughly 93% were seen once. This specimen was peripheral blood, taken on day 0 of AZD1222 vaccination. All receptors come from an adult in good health.

This clone was found a few times. The gene calls are TRBV27 and TRBJ2-2; D unclear. This CDR3 spans 14 amino acids. V was clipped by 1 base and J by 2 bases, with 5 bases between them. The germline V gene has CDR1 MNHEY and CDR2 SMNVEV (reference sequence). CDR3 sequence: CASSLWDNTGELFF. The CDR3 DNA is TGTGCCAGCAGTTTATGGGATAACACCGGGGAGCTGTTTTTT.

The chain recombines TRBV29-1 with TRBJ2-5, with 7 bases identical to TRBD1. CDR3 length equals 12 residues. Germline CDR1 is SQVTM and CDR2 is ANQGSEA. J lost 9 bases, V lost 6 bases, and 10 bases had no gene match. CDR3: CSVGQQLRAQYF. Here the CDR3 DNA reads TGCAGCGTGGGACAGCAACTTAGGGCCCAGTACTTC.